The clone carrying this T cell receptor (beta chain) was observed a few times. The data stem from a study of early T cells in non-severe SARS-CoV-2 infection. TCRdb redid the calling of the 5' RACE reads with MiXCR, one entry per CDR3 protein. The sample comprises 35,000 to 45,000 distinct CDR3 sequences, roughly 9.9% of which are singletons, and 12% rests with the top ten. The CDR3 extends over 12 amino acids. V was pared by 1 base and J by 8 bases, with 6 bases between. Germline lookup yields CDR1 SGHAT and CDR2 FQNNGV. This chain joins TRBV11-2 and TRBJ2-1; D unresolved. The sequence came from an adult who was a healthcare worker with PCR-confirmed SARS-CoV-2 infection or an uninfected control (not recorded which). The sample taken for sequencing was whole blood. The CDR3 region has the DNA TGTGCCAGCAGCTTAGCTCGCCATGAGCAGTTCTTC. Amino acids: CASSLARHEQFF.